Below, 21 T cell receptor beta chains from the same sample are listed, as sequenced in a study of T cell changes during pregnancy in multiple sclerosis. Sequencing was performed with immunoSEQ multiplex PCR; in TCRdb, only in-frame clones are kept and a portion is missing. Of 40,000 to 55,000 clones in the sample, about 92% were seen once. Sequencing used peripheral blood. Every receptor here comes from a female donor with multiple sclerosis, enrolled in a pregnancy study.

The chain combines TRBV6-4 with TRBJ2-1, with D possibly being TRBD2 (6 bases). The V end lost 4 bases, the J end lost 0 bases, and 10 bases lay between the germline ends. Germline assignment: CDR1 MRHNA and CDR2 SNTAGT. This CDR3 has 15 residues. The chain's CDR3 is CASSADGSSYNEQFF. The CDR3 DNA reads as TGTGCCAGCAGTGCCGACGGGAGCTCCTACAATGAGCAGTTCTTC.

The gene calls are TRBV7-2 and TRBJ2-7; maybe TRBD2 (5 bases). With 5 bases removed from V and 1 base from J, the gap between germline ends came to 24 bases. CDR1 SGHTA and CDR2 FQGNSA come from the germline V gene. This CDR3 is built from 18 residues. DNA for the CDR3: TGTGCCAGCAGCGCTGGCTCAACTCCGGGAACTAGGTCCTACGAGCAGTACTTC. It is translated as CASSAGSTPGTRSYEQYF. The full variable domain, in which reference TRBV7-2 and TRBJ2-7 provide the parts outside the CDR3, is GAGVSQSPSNKVTEKGKDVELRCDPISGHTALYWYRQSLGQGLEFLIYFQGNSAPDKSGLPSDRFSAERTGGSVSTLTIQRTQQEDSAVYLCASSAGSTPGTRSYEQYFGPGTRLTVT.

J is TRBJ1-2 and V is TRBV10-3; D perhaps matches TRBD1 (5 bases). V was pared by 3 bases and J by 1 base, with 9 bases between. This CDR3 spans 14 amino acids. Germline CDR1 and CDR2: ENHRY and SYGVKD. Here the CDR3 DNA reads TGTGCCATCAGTGAATTTGACAGTAACTATGGCTACACCTTC. It is translated as CAISEFDSNYGYTF.

This rearrangement joins TRBV4-1 to TRBJ1-2; tentatively, D is TRBD1 (6 bases). CDR1 MGHRA and CDR2 YSYEKL come from the germline V gene. CDR3 length equals 16 residues. Trimming took off 0 bases at V and 0 bases at J, with 11 bases between the two ends. The DNA for the CDR3 is TGCGCCAGCAGCCAAGAAATAGGGACAACTAACTATGGCTACACCTTC. Protein: CASSQEIGTTNYGYTF.

This clone was seen once. The chain joins TRBV4-3 to TRBJ2-3; the match to TRBD2 covers 12 bases. Germline values: CDR1 LGHNA, CDR2 YSLEER. This CDR3 is 18 amino acids long. V shed 0 bases and J 4 bases; nucleotides not matched to a gene: 8. The CDR3 here is CASSQDLRASGRADTQYF. CDR3 nucleotide sequence: TGCGCCAGCAGCCAAGATTTAAGGGCTAGCGGGAGGGCAGATACGCAGTATTTT.

This clone was detected once. Mismatch with germline at one junction end may stem from a read error. J is TRBJ2-2 and V is TRBV7-7; D is uncertain. This CDR3 is built from 13 residues. CDR1 SSHAT and CDR2 FNYEAQ come from the germline V gene (reference sequence). CDR3 in DNA: TGTGCTAGCAGCCCCCGACTCACCGGGGAGCTGTTTTTT. It translates to CASSPRLTGELFF.

The chain uses TRBV30 and TRBJ1-6; no clear D gene. The CDR3 length is 13 residues. From germline, CDR1 is GTSNPN and CDR2 SVGIG (reference sequence). V lost 5 bases and J lost 10, with 15 bases in between. CDR3 region: CAWVDFLGSPLHF. The CDR3, as DNA: TGTGCCTGGGTCGACTTCTTGGGCTCACCCCTCCACTTT.

V and J are TRBV6-5 and TRBJ2-7; TRBD1 matches at 11 bases. Trimming cost V 5 bases and J 3 bases; bases outside gene matches: 6. From germline, CDR1 is MNHEY and CDR2 SVGAGI. The CDR3 totals 15 residues. CDR3: CASSTSDRGHYEQYF. The CDR3 bases are TGTGCCAGCAGTACCTCGGACAGGGGGCACTACGAGCAGTACTTC.

This chain connects TRBV4-3 to TRBJ1-2; unclear D gene. Germline loops: CDR1 LGHNA, CDR2 YSLEER. This CDR3 has 13 amino acids. V lost 0 bases and J lost 6, with 8 bases in between. The CDR3 nucleotides are TGCGCCAGCAGCCAAGATCCGGAAGATGGCTACACCTTC. It encodes CASSQDPEDGYTF.

The V and J genes are TRBV29-1 and TRBJ1-1; D is possibly TRBD1 (6 bases). V lost 5 bases and J 1 base, leaving 11 bases between the germline ends. The CDR3 contains 13 residues. Germline values: CDR1 SQVTM, CDR2 ANQGSEA. This CDR3 reads CSVMDSPNTEAFF. CDR3 nucleotide sequence: TGCAGCGTTATGGACAGTCCGAACACTGAAGCTTTCTTT.

The CDR3 nucleotides read TGTGCCAGCAGCAACGACCAAACAGGGGGCTCTGAAGCTTTCTTT. Encoded protein: CASSNDQTGGSEAFF. J is TRBJ1-1 and V is TRBV6-6; 9 positions agree with TRBD1. This CDR3 region has 15 residues. Germline-derived CDR1 and CDR2 are MNHNY and SVGAGI (reference sequence). Trimming at V came to 6 bases and at J to 6 bases, leaving 11 bases not matched to a gene.

This clone was seen only once. The rearrangement uses TRBV5-4 and TRBJ1-3; 11 bases fit TRBD1. Per the germline V gene, CDR1 is SGHNT and CDR2 is YYREEE (reference sequence). The CDR3 is made up of 17 amino acids. Trimming removed 2 bases from V and 0 bases from J; junction bases left unmatched: 4. The CDR3 spells CASSFMGQGVSGNTIYF. DNA for the CDR3: TGTGCCAGCAGCTTCATGGGACAGGGGGTCTCTGGAAACACCATATATTTT.

This chain joins TRBV19 and TRBJ2-3; 7 nucleotides align to TRBD1. This CDR3 is built from 16 residues. Trimming cost V 5 bases and J 5 bases; bases outside gene matches: 13. The germline gives CDR1 LNHDA, CDR2 SQIVND (reference sequence). DNA for the CDR3: TGTGCCAGTAGTGTCAGACAGGGCTTTGGAGGAGATACGCAGTATTTT. It codes for CASSVRQGFGGDTQYF.

This clone occurred once. The chain carries TRBV6-5 and TRBJ1-4; D uncertain. Germline CDR1 reads MNHEY; CDR2 reads SVGAGI. Trimming removed 7 bases at V and 3 bases at J, with 9 bases between. The CDR3 is made up of 13 amino acids. The CDR3 DNA sequence: TGTGCCAGCATGGCACGTGCTAATGAAAAACTGTTTTTT. Encoded protein: CASMARANEKLFF.

The chain recombines TRBV27 with TRBJ1-2, with 9 bases fitting TRBD1. This CDR3 has 15 amino acids. V shed 3 bases and J 7 bases; nucleotides not matched to a gene: 9. Germline assignment: CDR1 MNHEY and CDR2 SMNVEV (reference sequence). The CDR3 DNA reads as TGTGCCAGCAGTTTGGAGCAGACAGGGGGTTTTGGCTACACCTTC. Translation gives CASSLEQTGGFGYTF.

CDR3 region: CASRQGFYNEQFF. The CDR3 coding sequence is TGTGCCAGCAGACAGGGATTCTACAATGAGCAGTTCTTC. This chain links TRBV5-6 with TRBJ2-1, with a possible D match to TRBD1 (6 bases). Looked up from germline, CDR1 is SGHDT and CDR2 is YYEEEE. V dropped 5 bases and J dropped 3 bases, with 9 bases sitting between them. CDR3 size: 13 residues.

CDR3 protein: CASSSRRDSNQPQHF. In DNA, the CDR3 is TGTGCCAGCAGTAGCAGGCGGGATAGCAATCAGCCCCAGCATTTT. The genes are TRBV2 and TRBJ1-5; D is ambiguous. Deletions cut 5 bases from V and 0 bases from J, with 11 bases between. CDR3 length: 15 amino acids. Looked up from germline, CDR1 is SNHLY and CDR2 is FYNNEI.

This chain joins TRBV21-1 and TRBJ2-7; the table's D call, TRBD1, was not checked against the DNA. TRBV21-1 is marked as a pseudogene. The CDR3 covers 15 residues. The CDR3 region is CASSKRSQGAYEQYF. The CDR3 DNA reads TGTGCCAGCAGCAAAAGGAGCCAGGGGGCCTACGAGCAGTACTTC.

The chain joins TRBV5-1 to TRBJ2-1, with 7 bases identical to TRBD2. Trimming cost V 4 bases and J 4 bases; bases outside gene matches: 11. This CDR3 has 16 residues. Germline V gene sequence: CDR1 SGHRS, CDR2 YFSETQ. The CDR3 here is CASSPPGGSAYNEQFF. CDR3 DNA sequence: TGCGCCAGCAGCCCGCCGGGCGGGAGCGCGTACAATGAGCAGTTCTTC.

The chain couples TRBV4-3 to TRBJ2-7; possible D gene TRBD1, 6 bases. Trimming cost V 1 base and J 1 base, with 17 bases left between them. The CDR3 runs to 17 residues. Germline V CDR1 and CDR2: LGHNA, YSLEER. CDR3 protein: CASSQGYRTASSYEQYF. CDR3 sequence (DNA): TGCGCCAGCAGCCAAGGGTATCGGACAGCGAGTTCCTACGAGCAGTACTTC.

The rearrangement links TRBV27 to TRBJ2-7; TRBD2 aligns across 12 bases. Germline CDR1 reads MNHEY; CDR2 reads SMNVEV (reference sequence). There are 16 residues in the CDR3. The junction had 5 bases not matched to a gene; V was cut back by 5 bases and J by 0 bases. In nucleotides, the CDR3 is TGTGCCAGCAGTCCCTGGACTAGCGGGGTCTCCTACGAGCAGTACTTC. It is translated as CASSPWTSGVSYEQYF.